These T cell receptor beta chains were read from a single sample in a study of T cell responses to AZD1222 COVID-19 vaccine. Data came from immunoSEQ multiplex PCR; TCRdb stores just in-frame clones and leaves some out. The table records 130,000 or so clones, 90% of them present only once. The sample consisted of peripheral blood, taken on day 0 of AZD1222 vaccination. These receptors all come from an adult in good health. The CDR3 runs from the conserved cysteine through the conserved F or W. Fields, in order: D gene, J gene, V gene, clone size, CDR3 protein, CDR3 DNA. A D gene is named only where the DNA matches it firmly. Not all rows give a size; the values are once, few, many and, for expanded clones, a class.

d_gene: NA; j_gene: TRBJ2-2; v_gene: TRBV7-3; abundance: NA; CDR3aa: CASSQQPPENTGELFF; CDR3nt: TGTGCCAGCAGCCAACAGCCGCCGGAGAACACCGGGGAGCTGTTTTTT
d_gene: NA; j_gene: TRBJ1-5; v_gene: TRBV5-3; abundance: NA; CDR3aa: CARSSGSIGNQPQHF; CDR3nt: TGTGCCAGAAGCTCGGGATCCATCGGCAATCAGCCCCAGCATTTT
d_gene: NA; j_gene: TRBJ1-4; v_gene: TRBV28; abundance: NA; CDR3aa: CASSKTGATNEKLFF; CDR3nt: TGTGCCAGCAGTAAGACGGGTGCAACTAATGAAAAACTGTTTTTT
d_gene: TRBD1; j_gene: TRBJ1-2; v_gene: TRBV4-3; abundance: NA; CDR3aa: CASSRDRGGGYTF; CDR3nt: TGCGCCAGCAGCCGGGACAGGGGGGGTGGCTACACCTTC
d_gene: NA; j_gene: TRBJ2-1; v_gene: TRBV7-3; abundance: NA; CDR3aa: CASSVASYNEQFF; CDR3nt: TGTGCCAGCAGCGTGGCCTCCTACAATGAGCAGTTCTTC
d_gene: TRBD1; j_gene: TRBJ1-5; v_gene: TRBV15; abundance: NA; CDR3aa: CATSRGGQGVGQPQHF; CDR3nt: TGTGCCACCAGCAGGGGGGGACAGGGGGTAGGCCAGCCCCAGCATTTT
d_gene: NA; j_gene: TRBJ1-2; v_gene: TRBV11-2; abundance: NA; CDR3aa: CASSLDPQGNYGYTF; CDR3nt: TGTGCCAGCAGCTTAGACCCACAGGGCAACTATGGCTACACCTTC
d_gene: NA; j_gene: TRBJ1-5; v_gene: TRBV19; abundance: NA; CDR3aa: CASSIQSNQPQHF; CDR3nt: TGTGCCAGTAGTATCCAAAGCAATCAGCCCCAGCATTTT
d_gene: NA; j_gene: TRBJ1-1; v_gene: TRBV20-1; abundance: few; CDR3aa: CSASNMVTEAFF; CDR3nt: TGCAGTGCTAGTAACATGGTCACTGAAGCTTTCTTT
d_gene: TRBD1; j_gene: TRBJ1-4; v_gene: TRBV15; abundance: NA; CDR3aa: CATSRATGRGATNEKLFF; CDR3nt: TGTGCCACCAGCAGGGCGACAGGGAGGGGAGCAACTAATGAAAAACTGTTTTTT
d_gene: NA; j_gene: TRBJ1-1; v_gene: TRBV5-4; abundance: NA; CDR3aa: CASSRPGPGIVNTEAFF; CDR3nt: TGTGCCAGCAGCCGACCGGGCCCGGGCATCGTGAACACTGAAGCTTTCTTT
d_gene: NA; j_gene: TRBJ1-4; v_gene: TRBV5-1; abundance: NA; CDR3aa: CASSPQVQYNEKLFF; CDR3nt: TGCGCCAGCAGCCCCCAGGTGCAGTATAATGAAAAACTGTTTTTT
d_gene: TRBD2; j_gene: TRBJ2-2; v_gene: TRBV7-3; abundance: once; CDR3aa: CASSRGSGGPNTGELFF; CDR3nt: TGTGCCAGCAGCCGGGGGTCGGGAGGGCCCAACACCGGGGAGCTGTTTTTT
d_gene: NA; j_gene: TRBJ2-7; v_gene: TRBV5-1; abundance: NA; CDR3aa: CASSLVRDGYKQYF; CDR3nt: TGCGCCAGCAGCTTGGTCCGGGACGGTTACAAGCAGTACTTC
d_gene: TRBD1; j_gene: TRBJ2-1; v_gene: TRBV28; abundance: once; CDR3aa: CASSMLGTATYNEQFF; CDR3nt: TGTGCCAGCAGCATGCTCGGGACAGCAACCTACAATGAGCAGTTCTTC
d_gene: NA; j_gene: TRBJ1-4; v_gene: TRBV5-4; abundance: NA; CDR3aa: CASSPSGREKLFF; CDR3nt: NA
d_gene: NA; j_gene: TRBJ2-3; v_gene: TRBV7-6; abundance: few; CDR3aa: CASSSLRGEPTDTQYF; CDR3nt: TGTGCCAGCAGCTCCCTGCGGGGAGAACCCACAGATACGCAGTATTTT
d_gene: NA; j_gene: TRBJ2-3; v_gene: TRBV6-4; abundance: NA; CDR3aa: CASSVQGTSTDTQYF; CDR3nt: TGTGCCAGCAGTGTACAGGGGACTAGCACAGATACGCAGTATTTT
d_gene: TRBD1; j_gene: TRBJ2-2; v_gene: TRBV10-3; abundance: NA; CDR3aa: CAITQGQGVGELFF; CDR3nt: TGTGCCATCACACAGGGACAGGGGGTCGGGGAGCTGTTTTTT
d_gene: TRBD1; j_gene: TRBJ2-7; v_gene: TRBV19; abundance: NA; CDR3aa: CASGTDLTYEQYF; CDR3nt: TGTGCCAGCGGGACAGACCTAACCTACGAGCAGTACTTC
d_gene: NA; j_gene: TRBJ1-2; v_gene: TRBV3-1/TRBV3-2; abundance: NA; CDR3aa: CASSQAIQDSIYGYTF; CDR3nt: TGTGCCAGCAGCCAAGCGATTCAGGACTCCATCTATGGCTACACCTTC
d_gene: NA; j_gene: TRBJ1-2; v_gene: TRBV6-5; abundance: NA; CDR3aa: CASSLIGGYGYTF; CDR3nt: TGTGCCAGCAGCTTAATCGGGGGGTATGGCTACACCTTC
d_gene: NA; j_gene: TRBJ2-5; v_gene: TRBV11-2; abundance: NA; CDR3aa: CASSLDGGWGETQYF; CDR3nt: TGTGCCAGCAGCTTAGACGGGGGATGGGGAGAGACCCAGTACTTC
d_gene: NA; j_gene: TRBJ2-7; v_gene: TRBV5-4; abundance: NA; CDR3aa: CASSLPPWGEASYEQYF; CDR3nt: TGTGCCAGCAGCTTGCCCCCCTGGGGAGAAGCCTCCTACGAGCAGTACTTC
d_gene: TRBD1; j_gene: TRBJ1-2; v_gene: TRBV7-3; abundance: NA; CDR3aa: CASSLTYRDREGYTF; CDR3nt: TGTGCCAGCAGCTTAACATACCGGGACAGGGAGGGCTACACCTTC
d_gene: NA; j_gene: TRBJ2-2; v_gene: TRBV19; abundance: NA; CDR3aa: CASSILAGNTGELFF; CDR3nt: TGTGCCAGTAGTATATTGGCAGGGAACACCGGGGAGCTGTTTTTT
d_gene: NA; j_gene: TRBJ1-1; v_gene: TRBV7-3; abundance: NA; CDR3aa: CASTRGGEGFIWGDTEAFF; CDR3nt: TGTGCCAGCACCCGAGGAGGGGAGGGATTTATTTGGGGGGACACTGAAGCTTTCTTT
d_gene: NA; j_gene: TRBJ1-5; v_gene: TRBV10-3; abundance: NA; CDR3aa: CAISESSQPQHF; CDR3nt: TGTGCCATCAGTGAGTCGAGCCAGCCCCAGCATTTT
d_gene: NA; j_gene: TRBJ1-2; v_gene: TRBV29-1; abundance: NA; CDR3aa: CSVAGGKGGYTF; CDR3nt: TGCAGCGTCGCCGGGGGTAAAGGTGGCTACACCTTC
d_gene: NA; j_gene: TRBJ1-1; v_gene: TRBV5-1; abundance: NA; CDR3aa: CASSLEGLTEAFF; CDR3nt: TGCGCCAGCAGCTTGGAAGGGTTAACTGAAGCTTTCTTT
d_gene: NA; j_gene: TRBJ1-2; v_gene: TRBV7-3; abundance: few; CDR3aa: CASSPSAGNYGYTF; CDR3nt: TGTGCCAGCAGCCCATCGGCAGGGAACTATGGCTACACCTTC
d_gene: NA; j_gene: TRBJ1-5; v_gene: TRBV19; abundance: NA; CDR3aa: CATLEGGSNQPQHF; CDR3nt: TGTGCCACCCTCGAGGGGGGGAGCAATCAGCCCCAGCATTTT
d_gene: NA; j_gene: TRBJ1-1; v_gene: TRBV3-1/TRBV3-2; abundance: NA; CDR3aa: CASSHNDREAFF; CDR3nt: TGTGCCAGCAGCCATAATGACAGGGAAGCTTTCTTT
d_gene: NA; j_gene: TRBJ2-1; v_gene: TRBV19; abundance: NA; CDR3aa: CASREKGTQEQFF; CDR3nt: TGTGCCAGTAGAGAAAAAGGCACCCAGGAGCAGTTCTTC
d_gene: TRBD1; j_gene: TRBJ2-7; v_gene: TRBV6-1; abundance: once; CDR3aa: CASSEYSMTGKSYEQYF; CDR3nt: TGTGCCAGCAGTGAATATTCGATGACAGGGAAGTCCTACGAGCAGTACTTC
d_gene: NA; j_gene: TRBJ2-5; v_gene: TRBV6-5; abundance: NA; CDR3aa: CASSYSRETQYF; CDR3nt: TGTGCCAGCAGTTACTCCCGAGAGACCCAGTACTTC
d_gene: NA; j_gene: TRBJ1-1; v_gene: TRBV7-2; abundance: NA; CDR3aa: CASSLLTANTEAFF; CDR3nt: TGTGCCAGCAGCCTACTGACAGCGAACACTGAAGCTTTCTTT
d_gene: TRBD1; j_gene: TRBJ2-1; v_gene: TRBV7-3; abundance: NA; CDR3aa: CASSSRGDRGLPSEQFF; CDR3nt: TGTGCCAGCAGCTCCAGGGGGGACAGGGGATTACCTAGTGAGCAGTTCTTC
d_gene: NA; j_gene: TRBJ2-7; v_gene: TRBV12-3/TRBV12-4; abundance: NA; CDR3aa: CASRTSGPQYF; CDR3nt: TGTGCCAGCAGGACATCGGGACCGCAGTACTTC
d_gene: NA; j_gene: TRBJ2-4; v_gene: TRBV7-3; abundance: NA; CDR3aa: CASSLKPRQGLAKNIQYF; CDR3nt: TGTGCCAGCAGCTTAAAACCCAGACAGGGACTAGCCAAAAACATTCAGTACTTC
d_gene: NA; j_gene: TRBJ1-2; v_gene: TRBV11-2; abundance: NA; CDR3aa: CASSLGVRAVYYGYTF; CDR3nt: TGTGCCAGCAGCTTAGGGGTTAGGGCAGTCTACTATGGCTACACCTTC
d_gene: TRBD1; j_gene: TRBJ1-3; v_gene: TRBV15; abundance: NA; CDR3aa: CATSRETGGGNTIYF; CDR3nt: TGTGCCACCAGCAGAGAGACAGGGGGAGGAAACACCATATATTTT
d_gene: NA; j_gene: TRBJ2-3; v_gene: TRBV11-2; abundance: NA; CDR3aa: CASSLDSTTDTQYF; CDR3nt: TGTGCCAGCAGCCTAGACAGTACCACAGATACGCAGTATTTT
d_gene: TRBD1; j_gene: TRBJ1-2; v_gene: TRBV7-2; abundance: NA; CDR3aa: CASSLLVDRGLGYTF; CDR3nt: TGTGCCAGCAGCCTACTCGTGGACAGGGGGCTTGGCTACACCTTC
d_gene: NA; j_gene: TRBJ2-3; v_gene: TRBV23-1; abundance: few; CDR3aa: CASSQSMRDPGTDTQYF; CDR3nt: TGCGCCAGCAGTCAATCGATGCGGGACCCCGGCACAGATACGCAGTATTTT
d_gene: NA; j_gene: TRBJ1-1; v_gene: TRBV29-1; abundance: NA; CDR3aa: CSAGTSNTEAFF; CDR3nt: TGCAGCGCCGGGACCTCGAACACTGAAGCTTTCTTT
d_gene: NA; j_gene: TRBJ1-1; v_gene: TRBV18; abundance: NA; CDR3aa: CASSPQGANEAFF; CDR3nt: TGTGCCAGCTCACCGCAGGGAGCGAATGAAGCTTTCTTT
d_gene: NA; j_gene: TRBJ1-1; v_gene: TRBV10-3; abundance: once; CDR3aa: CAISVYGVNTEAFF; CDR3nt: TGTGCCATCAGTGTATACGGGGTGAACACTGAAGCTTTCTTT
d_gene: NA; j_gene: TRBJ1-2; v_gene: TRBV7-6; abundance: once; CDR3aa: CASSYRQNYGYTF; CDR3nt: TGTGCCAGCAGCTATCGGCAGAACTATGGCTACACCTTC
d_gene: TRBD1; j_gene: TRBJ1-2; v_gene: TRBV28; abundance: NA; CDR3aa: CASSPDRTYGYTF; CDR3nt: TGTGCCAGCAGCCCGGACAGGACCTATGGCTACACCTTC
d_gene: NA; j_gene: TRBJ2-7; v_gene: TRBV19; abundance: NA; CDR3aa: CASTGDSYEQYF; CDR3nt: TGTGCCAGTACGGGGGACTCCTACGAGCAGTACTTC
d_gene: TRBD2; j_gene: TRBJ2-5; v_gene: TRBV27; abundance: NA; CDR3aa: CASSAWAGTSGETQYF; CDR3nt: TGTGCCAGCAGTGCATGGGCCGGGACTAGCGGAGAGACCCAGTACTTC
d_gene: NA; j_gene: TRBJ2-2; v_gene: TRBV27; abundance: NA; CDR3aa: CASSFMAASVGELFF; CDR3nt: TGTGCCAGCAGTTTTATGGCGGCAAGCGTCGGGGAGCTGTTTTTT
d_gene: TRBD1; j_gene: TRBJ1-2; v_gene: TRBV6-5; abundance: NA; CDR3aa: CASSLDRGTTGYTF; CDR3nt: TGTGCCAGCAGCCTTGACAGGGGAACAACCGGCTACACCTTC